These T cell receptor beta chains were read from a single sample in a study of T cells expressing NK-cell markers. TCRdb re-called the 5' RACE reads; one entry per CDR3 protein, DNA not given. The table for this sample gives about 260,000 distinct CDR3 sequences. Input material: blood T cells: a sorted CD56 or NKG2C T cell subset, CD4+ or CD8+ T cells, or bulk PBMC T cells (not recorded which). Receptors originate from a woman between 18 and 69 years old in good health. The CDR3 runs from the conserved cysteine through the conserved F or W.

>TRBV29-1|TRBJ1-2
CSVEGQGAGYTF
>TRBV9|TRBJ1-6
CASSALTANSPLHF
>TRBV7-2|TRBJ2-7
CASSLGGTYEQYF
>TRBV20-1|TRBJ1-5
CSARGTGNQPQHF
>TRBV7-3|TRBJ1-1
CASSPQGMMNTEAFF
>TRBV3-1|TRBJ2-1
CASSQAGPLNEQFF
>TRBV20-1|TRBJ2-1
CSAPHVWGAGDEQFF
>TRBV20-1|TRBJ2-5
CSARDMAGGRRETQYF
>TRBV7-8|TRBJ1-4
CASSLAREKLFF
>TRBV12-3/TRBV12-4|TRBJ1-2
CASSPEQLNGYTF
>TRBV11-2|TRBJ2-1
CASSLNPGLAGYNEQFF
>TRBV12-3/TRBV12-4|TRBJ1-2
CASTFKRGSYGYTF
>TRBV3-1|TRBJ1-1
CASSQSRTIRSGAFF
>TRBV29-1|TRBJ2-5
CSVLSGQETQYF
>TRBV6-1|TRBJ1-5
CASRDRGQFQPQHF
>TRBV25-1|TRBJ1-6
CASSEFGGSPLHF
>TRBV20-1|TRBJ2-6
CSATVSGANVLTF
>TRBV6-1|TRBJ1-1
CASTHTPGGATTEAFF
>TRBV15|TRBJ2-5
CATSNPGTGGETQYF
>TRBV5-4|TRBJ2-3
CASSSYGTDTQYF
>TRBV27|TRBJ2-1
CASSLSSGTGPQFF
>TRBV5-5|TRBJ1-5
CASSSQGRPDQPQHF
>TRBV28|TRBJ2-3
CASSLSITDTQYF
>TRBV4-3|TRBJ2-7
CASSQEHGYSYEQYF
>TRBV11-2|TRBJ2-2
CASSLKGQKQNTGELFF
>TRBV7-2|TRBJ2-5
CASSAGGRVQETQYF
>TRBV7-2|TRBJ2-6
CASSFRGTGANVLTF
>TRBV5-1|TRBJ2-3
CASRRQGHTDTQYF
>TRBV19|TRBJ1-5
CASSIQGYQPQHF
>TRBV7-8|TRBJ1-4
CASSRDSGREKLFF
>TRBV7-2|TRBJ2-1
CASSLRSGAGGNEQFF
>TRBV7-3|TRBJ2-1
CASSLAGQPYNEQFF
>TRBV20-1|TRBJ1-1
CSARKWGRSEAFF
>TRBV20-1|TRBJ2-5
CSRFLDRGSWETQYF
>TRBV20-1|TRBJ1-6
CSARPPGQGRYNSPLHF
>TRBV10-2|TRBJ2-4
CASSPHRVGIQYF
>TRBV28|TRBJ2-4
CASSFRGDRGKNIQYF
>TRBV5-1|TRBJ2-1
CASSLVLSGNNEQFF
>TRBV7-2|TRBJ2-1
CASSSTGGIEQFF
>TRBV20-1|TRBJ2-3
CSARRDRTDTQYF
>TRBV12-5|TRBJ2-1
CASGWEGDDEQFF
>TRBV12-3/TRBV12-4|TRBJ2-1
CASRGSGGSYNEQFF
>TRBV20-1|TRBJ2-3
CSALPGRGAGTDTQYF
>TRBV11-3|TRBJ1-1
CASSFDGNTEAFF
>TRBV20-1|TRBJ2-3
CSARVPRGTDTQYF
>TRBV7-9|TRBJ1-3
CASSSPRGGRGNTIYF
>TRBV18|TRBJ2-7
CASSLGQQTSYEQYF
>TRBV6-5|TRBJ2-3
CASSHAGGGMVTDTQYF
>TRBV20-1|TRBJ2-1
CSAPLARTSGRYNEQFF
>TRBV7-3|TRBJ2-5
CASSSALLLAGGEETQYF
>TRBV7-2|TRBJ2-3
CASSLGLAGQDTQYF
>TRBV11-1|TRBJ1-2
CASSSSGYGYTF
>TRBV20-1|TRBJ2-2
CSAKIQGSGELFF
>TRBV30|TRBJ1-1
CAWSIRGDTEAFF
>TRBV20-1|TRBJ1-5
CSARDGGTRQPQHF
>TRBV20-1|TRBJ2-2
CSATGQRNTGELFF